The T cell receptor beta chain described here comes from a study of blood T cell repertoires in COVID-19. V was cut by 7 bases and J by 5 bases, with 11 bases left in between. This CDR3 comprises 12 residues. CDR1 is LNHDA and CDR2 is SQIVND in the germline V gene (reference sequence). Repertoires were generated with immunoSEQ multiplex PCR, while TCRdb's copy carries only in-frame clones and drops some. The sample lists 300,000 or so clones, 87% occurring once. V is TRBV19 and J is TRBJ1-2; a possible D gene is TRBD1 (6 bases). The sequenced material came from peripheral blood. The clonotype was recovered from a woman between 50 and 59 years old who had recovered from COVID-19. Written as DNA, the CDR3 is TGTGCCAGTACCATAACAGGGTATGGCTACACCTTC. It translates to CASTITGYGYTF.